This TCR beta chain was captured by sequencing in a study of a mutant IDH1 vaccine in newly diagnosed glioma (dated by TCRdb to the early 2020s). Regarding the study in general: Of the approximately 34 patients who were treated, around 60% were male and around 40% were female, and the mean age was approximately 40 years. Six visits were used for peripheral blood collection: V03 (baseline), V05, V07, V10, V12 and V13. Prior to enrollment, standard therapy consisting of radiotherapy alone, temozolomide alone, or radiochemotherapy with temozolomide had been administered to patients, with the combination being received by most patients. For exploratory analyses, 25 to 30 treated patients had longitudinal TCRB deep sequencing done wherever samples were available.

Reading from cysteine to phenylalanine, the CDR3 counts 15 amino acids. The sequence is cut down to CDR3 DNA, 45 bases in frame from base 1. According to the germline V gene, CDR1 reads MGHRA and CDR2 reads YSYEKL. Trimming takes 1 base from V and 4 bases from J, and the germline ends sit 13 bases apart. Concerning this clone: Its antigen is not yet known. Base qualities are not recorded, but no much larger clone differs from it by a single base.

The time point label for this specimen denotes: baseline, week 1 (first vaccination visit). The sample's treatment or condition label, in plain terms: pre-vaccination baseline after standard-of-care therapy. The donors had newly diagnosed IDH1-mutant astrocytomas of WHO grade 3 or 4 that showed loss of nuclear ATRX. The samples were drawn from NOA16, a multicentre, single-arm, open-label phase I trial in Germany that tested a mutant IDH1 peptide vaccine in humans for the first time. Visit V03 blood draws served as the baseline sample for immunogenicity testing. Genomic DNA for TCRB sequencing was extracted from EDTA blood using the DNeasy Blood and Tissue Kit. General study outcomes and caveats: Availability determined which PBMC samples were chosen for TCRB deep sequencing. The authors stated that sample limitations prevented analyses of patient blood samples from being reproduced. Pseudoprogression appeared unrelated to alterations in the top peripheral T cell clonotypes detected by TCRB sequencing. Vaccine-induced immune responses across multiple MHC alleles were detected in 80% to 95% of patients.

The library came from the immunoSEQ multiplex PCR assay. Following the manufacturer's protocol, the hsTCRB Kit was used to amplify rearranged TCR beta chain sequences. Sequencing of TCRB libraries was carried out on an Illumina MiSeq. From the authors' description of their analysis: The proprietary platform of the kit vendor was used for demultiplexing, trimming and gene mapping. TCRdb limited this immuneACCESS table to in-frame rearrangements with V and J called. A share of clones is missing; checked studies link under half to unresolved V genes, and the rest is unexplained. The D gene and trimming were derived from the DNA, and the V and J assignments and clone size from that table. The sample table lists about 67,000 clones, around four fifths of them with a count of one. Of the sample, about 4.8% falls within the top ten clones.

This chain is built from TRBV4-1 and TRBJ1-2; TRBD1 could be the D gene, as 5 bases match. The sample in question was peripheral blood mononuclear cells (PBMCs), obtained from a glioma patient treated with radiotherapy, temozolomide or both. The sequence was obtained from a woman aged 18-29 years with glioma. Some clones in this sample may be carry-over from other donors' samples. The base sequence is TGCGCCAGCAGCCAAGTTTATGGGGGTGGCTATGGCTACACCTTC. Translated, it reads CASSQVYGGGYGYTF.